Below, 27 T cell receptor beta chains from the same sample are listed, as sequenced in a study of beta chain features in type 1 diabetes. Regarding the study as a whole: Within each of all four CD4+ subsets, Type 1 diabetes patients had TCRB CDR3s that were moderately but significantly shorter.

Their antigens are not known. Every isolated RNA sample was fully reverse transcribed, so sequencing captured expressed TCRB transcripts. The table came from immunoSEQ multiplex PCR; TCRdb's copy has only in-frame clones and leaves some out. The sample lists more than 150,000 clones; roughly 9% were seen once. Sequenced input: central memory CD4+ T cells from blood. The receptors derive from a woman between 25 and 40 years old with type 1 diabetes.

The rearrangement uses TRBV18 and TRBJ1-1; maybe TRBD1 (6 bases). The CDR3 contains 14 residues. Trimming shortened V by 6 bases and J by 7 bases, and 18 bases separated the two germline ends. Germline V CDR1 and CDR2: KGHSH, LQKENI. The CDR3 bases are TGTGCCAGCTCGAGCTACACAGGGCCCGGTGAAGCTTTCTTT. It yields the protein CASSSYTGPGEAFF. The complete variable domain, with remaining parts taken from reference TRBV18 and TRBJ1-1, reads NAGVMQNPRHLVRRRGQEARLRCSPMKGHSHVYWYRQLPEEGLKFMVYLQKENIIDESGMPKERFSAEFPKEGPSILRIQQVVRGDSAAYFCASSSYTGPGEAFFGQGTRLTVV.

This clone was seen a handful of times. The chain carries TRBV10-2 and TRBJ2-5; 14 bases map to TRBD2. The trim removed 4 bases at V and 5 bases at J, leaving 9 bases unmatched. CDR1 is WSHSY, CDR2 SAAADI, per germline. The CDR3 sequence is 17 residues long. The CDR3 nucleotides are TGCGCCAGCAGTGCTCCTACCGGGACTAGCGGGAGTGAGACCCAGTACTTC. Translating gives CASSAPTGTSGSETQYF.

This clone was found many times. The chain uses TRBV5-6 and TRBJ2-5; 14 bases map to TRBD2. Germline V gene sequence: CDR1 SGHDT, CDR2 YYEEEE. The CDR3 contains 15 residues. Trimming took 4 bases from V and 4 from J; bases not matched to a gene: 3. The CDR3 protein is CASSPGLAGVETQYF. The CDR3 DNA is TGTGCCAGCAGCCCGGGACTAGCGGGAGTAGAGACCCAGTACTTC. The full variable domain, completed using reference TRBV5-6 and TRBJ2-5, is DAGVTQSPTHLIKTRGQQVTLRCSPKSGHDTVSWYQQALGQGPQFIFQYYEEEERQRGNFPDRFSGHQFPNYSSELNVNALLLGDSALYLCASSPGLAGVETQYFGPGTRLLVL.

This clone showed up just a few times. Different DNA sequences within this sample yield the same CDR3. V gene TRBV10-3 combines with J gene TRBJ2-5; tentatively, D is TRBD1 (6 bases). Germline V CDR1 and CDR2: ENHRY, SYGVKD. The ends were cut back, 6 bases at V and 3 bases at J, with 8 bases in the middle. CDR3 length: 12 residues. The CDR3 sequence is CAIRDSKETQYF. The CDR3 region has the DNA TGTGCCATCAGGGACAGTAAAGAGACCCAGTACTTC.

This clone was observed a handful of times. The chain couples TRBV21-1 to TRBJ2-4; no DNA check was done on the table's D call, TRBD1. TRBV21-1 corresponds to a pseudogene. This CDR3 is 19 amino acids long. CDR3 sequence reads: CASRHPGHRIILAKNIQYF. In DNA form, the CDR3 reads TGTGCCAGCAGACACCCGGGACACCGAATCATCCTAGCCAAAAACATTCAGTACTTC.

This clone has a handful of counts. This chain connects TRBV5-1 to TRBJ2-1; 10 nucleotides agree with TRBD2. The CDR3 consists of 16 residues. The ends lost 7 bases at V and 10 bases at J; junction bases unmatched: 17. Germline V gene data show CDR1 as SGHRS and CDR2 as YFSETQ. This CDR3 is CASRPGVASGGEEQFF. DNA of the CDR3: TGCGCCAGCCGCCCTGGGGTTGCTAGCGGGGGCGAGGAGCAGTTCTTC.

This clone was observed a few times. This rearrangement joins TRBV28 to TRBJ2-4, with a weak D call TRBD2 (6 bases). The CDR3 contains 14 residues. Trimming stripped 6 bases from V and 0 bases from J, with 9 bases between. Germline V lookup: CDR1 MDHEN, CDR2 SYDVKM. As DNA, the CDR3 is TGTGCCAGCAGGTCGGGACTAGCCAAAAACATTCAGTACTTC. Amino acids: CASRSGLAKNIQYF.

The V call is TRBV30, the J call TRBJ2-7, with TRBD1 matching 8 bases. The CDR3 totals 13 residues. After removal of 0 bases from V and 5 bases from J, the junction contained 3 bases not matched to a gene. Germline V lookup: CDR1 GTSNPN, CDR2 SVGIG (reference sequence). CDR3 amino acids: CAWSVGQGHEQYF. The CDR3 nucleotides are TGTGCCTGGAGTGTTGGACAGGGCCACGAGCAGTACTTC.

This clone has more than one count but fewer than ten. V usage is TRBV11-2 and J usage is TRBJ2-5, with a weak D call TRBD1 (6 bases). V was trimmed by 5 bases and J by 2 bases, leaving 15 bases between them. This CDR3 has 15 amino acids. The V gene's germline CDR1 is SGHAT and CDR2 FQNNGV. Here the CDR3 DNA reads TGTGCCAGCAGCCCTCGGGCAGGGGCACAAGAGACCCAGTACTTC. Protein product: CASSPRAGAQETQYF.

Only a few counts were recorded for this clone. CDR3 amino acids: CASSQVNSGTSYNEQFF. The DNA for the CDR3 is TGTGCCAGCAGCCAAGTAAATAGCGGGACCTCCTACAATGAGCAGTTCTTC. V usage is TRBV4-2 and J usage is TRBJ2-1; TRBD2 matches 8 bases. CDR1 and CDR2 from the germline V gene are LGHNA and YNFKEQ. The CDR3 loop spans 17 amino acids. The V and J ends lost 1 base and 0 bases, in that order; junction bases with no gene match: 5.

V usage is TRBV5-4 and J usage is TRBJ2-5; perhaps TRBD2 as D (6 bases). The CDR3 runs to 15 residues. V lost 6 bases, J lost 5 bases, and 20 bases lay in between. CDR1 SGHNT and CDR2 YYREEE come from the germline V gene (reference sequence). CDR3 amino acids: CASTARTGTFETQYF. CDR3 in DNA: TGTGCCAGCACCGCCCGAACCGGGACTTTCGAGACCCAGTACTTC.

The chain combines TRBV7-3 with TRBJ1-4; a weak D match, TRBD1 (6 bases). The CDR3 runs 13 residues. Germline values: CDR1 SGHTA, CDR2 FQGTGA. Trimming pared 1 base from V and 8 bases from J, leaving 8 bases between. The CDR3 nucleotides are TGTGCCAGCAGCTTAAGTAGGGGGGAAAAACTGTTTTTT. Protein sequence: CASSLSRGEKLFF.

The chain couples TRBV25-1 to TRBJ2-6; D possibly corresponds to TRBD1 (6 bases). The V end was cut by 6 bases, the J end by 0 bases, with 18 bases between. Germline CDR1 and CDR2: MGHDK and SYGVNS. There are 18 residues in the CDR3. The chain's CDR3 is CASRNRDPSASGANVLTF. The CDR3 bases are TGTGCCAGCAGAAACAGGGATCCGTCTGCCTCTGGGGCCAACGTCCTGACTTTC.

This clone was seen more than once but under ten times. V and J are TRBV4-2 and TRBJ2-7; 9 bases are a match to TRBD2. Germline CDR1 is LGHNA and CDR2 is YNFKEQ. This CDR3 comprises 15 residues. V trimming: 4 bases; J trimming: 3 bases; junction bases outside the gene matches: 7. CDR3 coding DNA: TGTGCCAGCAGCCGAACTCTAGCGGGACTCTACGAGCAGTACTTC. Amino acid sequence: CASSRTLAGLYEQYF.

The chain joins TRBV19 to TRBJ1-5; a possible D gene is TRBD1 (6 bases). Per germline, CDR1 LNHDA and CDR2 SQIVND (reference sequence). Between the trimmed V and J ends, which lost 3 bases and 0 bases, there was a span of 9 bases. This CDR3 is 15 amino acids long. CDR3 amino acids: CASSMRGSSNQPQHF. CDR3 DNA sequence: TGTGCCAGTAGTATGAGGGGGAGTAGCAATCAGCCCCAGCATTTT.

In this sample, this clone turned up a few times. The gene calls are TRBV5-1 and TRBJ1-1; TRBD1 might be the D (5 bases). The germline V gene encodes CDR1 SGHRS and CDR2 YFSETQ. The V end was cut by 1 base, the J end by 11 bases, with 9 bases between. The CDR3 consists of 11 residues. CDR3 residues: CASSLQGAAFF. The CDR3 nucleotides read TGCGCCAGCAGCTTGCAAGGGGCGGCTTTCTTT.

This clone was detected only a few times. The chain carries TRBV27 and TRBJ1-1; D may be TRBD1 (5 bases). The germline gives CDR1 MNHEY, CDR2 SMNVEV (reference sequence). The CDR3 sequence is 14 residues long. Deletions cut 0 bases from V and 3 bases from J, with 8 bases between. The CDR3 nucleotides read TGTGCCAGCAGTTTATCCGGGGGGTACACTGAAGCTTTCTTT. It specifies CASSLSGGYTEAFF.

In DNA form, the CDR3 reads TGTGCCAGCAGTTACTATGGGACTAGCGGGAGCAGGCAGTTCTTC. Amino acids: CASSYYGTSGSRQFF. This chain links TRBV6-5 with TRBJ2-1, with 14 bases lining up with TRBD2. The CDR3 consists of 15 residues. Germline V gene sequence: CDR1 MNHEY, CDR2 SVGAGI. V lost 1 base and J lost 12; bases outside the gene matches: 5.

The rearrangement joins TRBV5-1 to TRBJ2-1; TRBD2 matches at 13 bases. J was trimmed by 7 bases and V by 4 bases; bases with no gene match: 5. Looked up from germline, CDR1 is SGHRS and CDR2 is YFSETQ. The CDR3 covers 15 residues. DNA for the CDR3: TGCGCCAGCAGCCTACTAGCGGGAGGGGGTAATGAGCAGTTCTTC. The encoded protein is CASSLLAGGGNEQFF. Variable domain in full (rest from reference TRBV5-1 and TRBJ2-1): KAGVTQTPRYLIKTRGQQVTLSCSPISGHRSVSWYQQTPGQGLQFLFEYFSETQRNKGNFPGRFSGRQFSNSRSEMNVSTLELGDSALYLCASSLLAGGGNEQFFGPGTRLTVL.

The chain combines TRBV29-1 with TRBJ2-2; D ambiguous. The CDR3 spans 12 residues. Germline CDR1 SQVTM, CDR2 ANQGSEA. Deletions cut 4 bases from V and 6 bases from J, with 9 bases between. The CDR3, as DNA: TGCAGCGTTGGTTTTAGATCCGGGGAGCTGTTTTTT. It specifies CSVGFRSGELFF.

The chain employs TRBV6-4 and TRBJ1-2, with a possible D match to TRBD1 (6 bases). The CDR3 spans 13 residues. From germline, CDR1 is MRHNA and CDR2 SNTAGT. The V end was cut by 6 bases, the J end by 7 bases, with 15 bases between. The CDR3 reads CASSRAGGRGYTF. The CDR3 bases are TGTGCCAGCAGCCGGGCTGGGGGCCGTGGCTACACCTTC.

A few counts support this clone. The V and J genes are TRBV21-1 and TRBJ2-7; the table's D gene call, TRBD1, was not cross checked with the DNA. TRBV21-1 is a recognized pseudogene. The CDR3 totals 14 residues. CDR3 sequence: CASTRTGKCDEQYF. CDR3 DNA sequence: TGTGCCAGCACCAGAACAGGGAAGTGCGACGAGCAGTACTTC.

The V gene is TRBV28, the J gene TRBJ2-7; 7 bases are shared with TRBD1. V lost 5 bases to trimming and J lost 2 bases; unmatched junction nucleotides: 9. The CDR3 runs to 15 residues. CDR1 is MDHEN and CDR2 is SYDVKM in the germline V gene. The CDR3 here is CASSLGTARTYEQYF. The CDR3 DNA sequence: TGTGCCAGCAGTCTCGGGACAGCACGGACCTACGAGCAGTACTTC. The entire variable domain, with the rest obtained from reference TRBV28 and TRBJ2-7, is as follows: DVKVTQSSRYLVKRTGEKVFLECVQDMDHENMFWYRQDPGLGLRLIYFSYDVKMKEKGDIPEGYSVSREKKERFSLILESASTNQTSMYLCASSLGTARTYEQYFGPGTRLTVT.

The CDR3 DNA sequence: TGCGCCAGCAGCTTGGGGTCAGGGGGCTATGGCTACACCTTC. Translation gives CASSLGSGGYGYTF. The V call is TRBV5-1, the J call TRBJ1-2, with 7 bases identical to TRBD1. From germline, CDR1 is SGHRS and CDR2 YFSETQ. The V and J ends lost 0 bases and 4 bases, in that order; junction bases with no gene match: 3. The CDR3 has 14 residues.

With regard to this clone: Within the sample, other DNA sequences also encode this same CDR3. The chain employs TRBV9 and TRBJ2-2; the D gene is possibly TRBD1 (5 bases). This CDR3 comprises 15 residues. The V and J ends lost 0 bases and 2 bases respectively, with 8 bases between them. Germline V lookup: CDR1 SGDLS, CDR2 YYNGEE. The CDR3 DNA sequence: TGTGCCAGCAGCGTAGGCCAGGGAAACACCGGGGAGCTGTTTTTT. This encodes CASSVGQGNTGELFF.

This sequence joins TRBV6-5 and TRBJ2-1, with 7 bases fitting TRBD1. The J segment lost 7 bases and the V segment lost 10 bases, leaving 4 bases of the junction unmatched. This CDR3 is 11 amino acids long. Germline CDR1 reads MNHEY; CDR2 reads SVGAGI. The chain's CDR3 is CATSRGNEQFF. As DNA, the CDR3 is TGTGCCACCAGCAGGGGGAATGAGCAGTTCTTC.

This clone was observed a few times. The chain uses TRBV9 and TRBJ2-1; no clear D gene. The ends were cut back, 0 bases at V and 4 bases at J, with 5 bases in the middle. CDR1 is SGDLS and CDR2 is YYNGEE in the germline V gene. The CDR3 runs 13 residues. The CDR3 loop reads CASSVEEYNEQFF. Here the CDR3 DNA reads TGTGCCAGCAGCGTAGAGGAGTACAATGAGCAGTTCTTC.